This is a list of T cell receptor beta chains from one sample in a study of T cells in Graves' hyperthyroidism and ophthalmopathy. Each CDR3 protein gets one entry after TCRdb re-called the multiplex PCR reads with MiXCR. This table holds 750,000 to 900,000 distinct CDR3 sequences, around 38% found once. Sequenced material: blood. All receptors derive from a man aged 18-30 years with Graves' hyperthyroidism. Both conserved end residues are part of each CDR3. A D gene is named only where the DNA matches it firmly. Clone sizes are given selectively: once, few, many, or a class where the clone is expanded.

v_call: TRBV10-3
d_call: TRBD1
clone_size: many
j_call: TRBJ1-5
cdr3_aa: CAISRDRNQPQHF
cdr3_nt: TGTGCCATCAGTCGGGACAGAAATCAGCCCCAGCATTTT

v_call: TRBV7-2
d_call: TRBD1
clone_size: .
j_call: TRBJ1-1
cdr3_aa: CASSWTGNEAFF
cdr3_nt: TGTGCCAGCAGTTGGACAGGGAATGAAGCTTTCTTT

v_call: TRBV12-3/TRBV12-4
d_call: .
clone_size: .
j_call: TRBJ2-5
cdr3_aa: CASSPHQEGQTQYF
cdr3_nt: TGTGCCAGCAGTCCCCACCAGGAAGGGCAGACCCAGTACTTC

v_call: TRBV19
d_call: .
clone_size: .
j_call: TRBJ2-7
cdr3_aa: CASSAPGSVNEQYF
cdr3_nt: TGTGCCAGTAGTGCCCCAGGGAGCGTCAACGAGCAGTACTTC

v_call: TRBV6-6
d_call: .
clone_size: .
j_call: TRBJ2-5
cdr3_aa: CASSYGGALGETQYF
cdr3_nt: TGTGCCAGCAGTTATGGGGGGGCGCTTGGAGAGACCCAGTACTTC

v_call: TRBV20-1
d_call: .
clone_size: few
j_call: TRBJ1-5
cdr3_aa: CSAEPLNSNQPQHF
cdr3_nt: TGCAGTGCTGAACCTCTAAATAGCAATCAGCCCCAGCATTTT

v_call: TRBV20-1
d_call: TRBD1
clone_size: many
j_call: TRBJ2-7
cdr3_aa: CSASPRQGPYEQYF
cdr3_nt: TGCAGTGCTAGCCCCAGACAGGGCCCCTACGAGCAGTACTTC

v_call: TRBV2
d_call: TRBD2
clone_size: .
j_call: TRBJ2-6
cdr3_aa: CASRSGGVGANVLTF
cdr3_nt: TGTGCCAGCAGGAGCGGGGGGGTCGGGGCCAACGTCCTGACTTTC

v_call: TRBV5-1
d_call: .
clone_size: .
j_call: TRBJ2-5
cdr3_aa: CASSLPGATRWETQYF
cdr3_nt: TGCGCCAGCAGCTTGCCCGGGGCGACAAGATGGGAGACCCAGTACTTC

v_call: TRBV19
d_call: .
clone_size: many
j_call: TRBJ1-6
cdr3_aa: CASSIDASGDNSPLHF
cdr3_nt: TGTGCCAGTAGTATTGACGCGTCAGGTGATAATTCACCCCTCCACTTT

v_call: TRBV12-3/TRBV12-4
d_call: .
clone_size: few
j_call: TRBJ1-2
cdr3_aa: CASSRDVRGLDYGYTF
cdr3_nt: TGTGCCAGCAGCAGAGACGTGAGGGGACTCGACTATGGCTACACCTTC

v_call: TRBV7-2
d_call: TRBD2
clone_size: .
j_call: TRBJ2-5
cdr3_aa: CASSFSSGRGETQYF
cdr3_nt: TGTGCCAGCAGCTTTTCGAGCGGGAGGGGGGAGACCCAGTACTTC

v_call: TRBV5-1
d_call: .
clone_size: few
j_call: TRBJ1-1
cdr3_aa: CASSWNRAYEAFF
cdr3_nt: TGCGCCAGCAGTTGGAACAGGGCCTATGAAGCTTTCTTT

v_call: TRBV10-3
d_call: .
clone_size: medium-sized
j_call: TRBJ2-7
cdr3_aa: CAITRTPSPYEQYF
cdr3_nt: TGTGCCATCACCAGGACACCGTCCCCCTACGAGCAGTACTTC

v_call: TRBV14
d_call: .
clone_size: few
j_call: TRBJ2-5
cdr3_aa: CASSQVEDYQETQYF
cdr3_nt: TGTGCCAGCAGCCAAGTTGAGGATTACCAAGAGACCCAGTACTTC

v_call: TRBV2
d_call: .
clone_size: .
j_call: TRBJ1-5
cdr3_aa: CASTSISGAYSNQPQHF
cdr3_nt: TGTGCCAGCACCTCAATTTCGGGGGCCTATAGCAATCAGCCCCAGCATTTT

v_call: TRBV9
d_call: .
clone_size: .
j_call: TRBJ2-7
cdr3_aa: CASSHGAGSYEQYF
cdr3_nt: TGTGCCAGCAGCCATGGGGCCGGCTCCTACGAGCAGTACTTC

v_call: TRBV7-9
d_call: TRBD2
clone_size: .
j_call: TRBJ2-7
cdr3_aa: CASSQRGDRSYEQYF
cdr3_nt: TGTGCCAGCAGCCAACGGGGGGATCGTTCCTACGAGCAGTACTTC

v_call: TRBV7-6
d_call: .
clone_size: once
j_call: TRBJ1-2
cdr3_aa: CASSTEGTYGYTF
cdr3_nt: TGTGCCAGCAGCACAGAGGGAACTTATGGCTACACCTTC

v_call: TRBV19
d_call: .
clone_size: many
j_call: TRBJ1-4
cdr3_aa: CASSMGGNEKLFF
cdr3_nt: TGTGCCAGTAGTATGGGCGGCAATGAAAAACTGTTTTTT

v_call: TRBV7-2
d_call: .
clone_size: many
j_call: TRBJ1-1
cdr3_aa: CASSLANHLSEAFF
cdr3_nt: TGTGCCAGCAGCTTAGCGAACCACCTCAGTGAAGCTTTCTTT

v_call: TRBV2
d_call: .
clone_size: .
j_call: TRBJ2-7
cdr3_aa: CASREAGDEQYF
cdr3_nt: TGTGCCAGCCGAGAGGCAGGGGACGAGCAGTACTTC

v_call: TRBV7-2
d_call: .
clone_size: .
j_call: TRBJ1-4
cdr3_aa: CASSAEMNEKLFF
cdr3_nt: TGTGCCAGCAGCGCCGAGATGAATGAAAAACTGTTTTTT

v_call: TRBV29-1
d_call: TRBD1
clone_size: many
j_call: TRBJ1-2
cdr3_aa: CSVKRQGNYGYTF
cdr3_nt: TGCAGCGTTAAGCGACAGGGGAACTATGGCTACACCTTC

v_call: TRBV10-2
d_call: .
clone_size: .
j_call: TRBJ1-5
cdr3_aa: CASSTFQTSNQPQHF
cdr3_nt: TGCGCCAGCAGTACCTTTCAAACTTCCAATCAGCCCCAGCATTTT

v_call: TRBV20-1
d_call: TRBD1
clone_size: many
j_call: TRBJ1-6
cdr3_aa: CSALDRGPLNSPLHF
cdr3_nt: TGCAGTGCTCTAGACAGGGGGCCACTTAATTCACCCCTCCACTTT